The clone carrying this TCR beta chain was seen a few times. The CDR3 is 15 amino acids. The V end was cut by 5 bases, the J end by 0 bases, with 10 bases between. This entry is derived from a study of identical twins. TCRdb re-derived calls from the 5' RACE reads in MiXCR, one entry per CDR3 protein. The table shows 300,000 or so distinct CDR3 sequences, with roughly 8.6% occurring only once. This same sample was also part of a study on yellow fever vaccine responses in identical twins.

Sample: CD8+ T cells sorted from blood. The clonotype comes from a woman aged 18-30 years in good health. This sequence joins TRBV12-3 or TRBV12-4 and TRBJ2-2, with D perhaps matching TRBD1 (5 bases). The CDR3 DNA is TGTGCCAGCAGTCCAGGGATAACGAACACCGGGGAGCTGTTTTTT. This encodes CASSPGITNTGELFF.